The 11 T cell receptor beta chains below come from one sample, sequenced in a study of spatial heterogeneity in lung cancer. TCRdb reprocessed the 5' RACE reads with MiXCR, giving one entry per CDR3 protein. The data hold 60,000 to 80,000 distinct CDR3 sequences, with 10% to 15% observed a single time. Regarding time point: sample taken at primary tumor resection. Sequencing covered unsorted whole RNA taken from tumor, nontumor lung or frozen PBMC. Material: PBMCs, obtained at surgery. Receptors originate from a male donor with early-stage non-small cell lung cancer.

This clonotype was seen at least ten times. The chain employs TRBV29-1 and TRBJ2-3; no firm D call. V was pared by 7 bases and J by 0 bases, with 17 bases between. The germline CDR1 and CDR2 sequences are SQVTM and ANQGSEA. This CDR3 has 15 residues. CDR3 nucleotide sequence: TGCAGCGCTTCCAGCCGACTCCCTAGCACAGATACGCAGTATTTT. Protein: CSASSRLPSTDTQYF.

This clonotype showed up just a few times. The rearrangement uses TRBV29-1 and TRBJ2-7; 9 bases match TRBD2. CDR3 length equals 14 residues. Per the germline V gene, CDR1 is SQVTM and CDR2 is ANQGSEA. J lost 7 bases, V lost 8 bases, and 15 bases had no gene match. The CDR3: CSIKEDSGRREQYF. Here the CDR3 DNA reads TGCAGCATTAAGGAGGACAGCGGGAGGCGGGAGCAGTACTTC.

In this sample, this clonotype turned up a few times. The CDR3 here is CSASNSGQNLYEQYF. The DNA for the CDR3 is TGCAGTGCTAGCAACAGCGGACAGAACTTATACGAGCAGTACTTC. V is TRBV20-1 and J is TRBJ2-7; a possible D gene is TRBD1 (6 bases). V lost 3 bases and J 4 bases, leaving 19 bases between the germline ends. Germline V lookup: CDR1 DFQATT, CDR2 SNEGSKA (reference sequence). The CDR3 runs to 15 residues.

Many counts were recorded for this clonotype. CDR3 DNA: TGCGCCAGCAGCACGGGACGGACTAATGAAAAACTGTTTTTT. Translated, it gives CASSTGRTNEKLFF. This rearrangement joins TRBV5-1 to TRBJ1-4, with D maybe TRBD1 (5 bases). Germline V gives CDR1 SGHRS, CDR2 YFSETQ. V was clipped by 4 bases and J by 2 bases, with 9 bases between them. The CDR3 loop spans 14 amino acids.

The sample holds a few counts of this clonotype. This CDR3 reads CASSLAAAGGDTQYF. The CDR3 DNA is TGTGCCAGCAGCTTGGCCGCCGCGGGAGGGGATACGCAGTATTTT. The V and J genes are TRBV5-5 and TRBJ2-3, with TRBD2 identical over 9 bases. Germline V gives CDR1 SGHKS, CDR2 YYEKEE (reference sequence). The CDR3 covers 15 residues. V lost 0 bases to trimming and J lost 6 bases; unmatched junction nucleotides: 5.

This clonotype was seen a handful of times. The rearrangement uses TRBV11-1 and TRBJ2-1; D is possibly TRBD2 (6 bases). The CDR3 extends over 14 amino acids. Germline CDR1 reads SGHAT; CDR2 reads FQDESV (reference sequence). V lost 0 bases and J 5 bases, leaving 8 bases between the germline ends. The CDR3 region is CASSLARDDNEQFF. Written as DNA, the CDR3 is TGTGCCAGCAGCTTAGCGCGGGACGACAATGAGCAGTTCTTC.

This clonotype was observed a few times. Here the CDR3 DNA reads TGTGCCAGCTCACCTTCTGAGGGACAGGGGGCGTCCGAGCAGTACTTC. It codes for CASSPSEGQGASEQYF. The chain combines TRBV18 with TRBJ2-7; 12 bases align to TRBD1. From germline, CDR1 is KGHSH and CDR2 LQKENI. This CDR3 is 16 amino acids long. V dropped 3 bases and J dropped 6; count of bases not matched to a gene: 9.

For the CDR3, the DNA is TGTGCCTCCCGAGCAGGGAGCTCCTACGAGCAGTACTTC. Its protein product is CASRAGSSYEQYF. The V and J genes are TRBV30 and TRBJ2-7, with D perhaps being TRBD1 or TRBD2 (5 bases each). V was trimmed by 7 bases and J by 0 bases, leaving 13 bases between them. The CDR3 is 13 amino acids. CDR1 and CDR2 (germline): GTSNPN, SVGIG (reference sequence).

This clonotype has ten or more counts. The chain links TRBV19 to TRBJ2-1; 9 nucleotides match TRBD1. Trimming removed 7 bases from V and 8 bases from J; junction bases left unmatched: 6. Germline lookup yields CDR1 LNHDA and CDR2 SQIVND (reference sequence). The CDR3 is made up of 13 amino acids. CDR3 loop: CASTRTGEDEQFF. The CDR3, as DNA: TGTGCCAGTACCAGGACAGGGGAGGATGAGCAGTTCTTC.

In this sample, this clonotype turned up many times. The CDR3 is CASSQAPLAYEQYF. CDR3 sequence (DNA): TGTGCCAGCAGCCAAGCACCTCTAGCGTACGAGCAGTACTTC. This rearrangement joins TRBV3-1 to TRBJ2-7; D may be TRBD2 (6 bases). Trimming stripped 1 base from V and 4 bases from J, with 11 bases between. Germline values: CDR1 LGHDT, CDR2 YNNKEL (reference sequence). This CDR3 region has 14 residues.

This rearrangement joins TRBV6-5 to TRBJ2-3; D remains unclear. The V end lost 0 bases, the J end lost 1 base, and 11 bases lay between the germline ends. The CDR3 runs 16 residues. From germline, CDR1 is MNHEY and CDR2 SVGAGI. CDR3 region: CASSYSSSTGTDTQYF. As DNA, the CDR3 is TGTGCCAGCAGTTACTCGAGTTCTACAGGCACAGATACGCAGTATTTT.